Sequencing of this T cell receptor (beta chain) was carried out in a study of cytomegalovirus exposure and HLA in healthy donors. Study-level findings and limits: Within an earlier analysis, most TCR beta V segments proved productive either about 90% or about 30% of the time. The availability of immune exposure information extended only to CMV serostatus. DRB1 showed the most TCR associations and HLA-C the fewest in a later analysis, as rates varied by HLA locus.

Both 60 Vbeta primers and 13 Jbeta primers went into the PCR. Here immunoSEQ multiplex PCR was the method, and the copy in TCRdb shows in-frame clones only, minus some. The sample has about 190,000 clones; less than 90% are singletons. About this clone itself: The target antigen is unknown.

There are 11 residues in the CDR3. Trimming left V 5 bases short and J 7 bases short, with 9 bases between. The germline V gene encodes CDR1 SQVTM and CDR2 ANQGSEA. The receptor was derived from a woman between 25 and 40 years old in good health and CMV-seronegative. Sequences were obtained from PBMCs. The chain couples TRBV29-1 to TRBJ2-1; D is ambiguous. CDR3 residues: CSVTDFNEQFF. As DNA, the CDR3 is TGCAGCGTTACCGACTTTAATGAGCAGTTCTTC.